Sequencing of this T cell receptor (beta chain) was carried out in a study of vaccination and CD4 T cells after COVID-19. Described treatment: roughly 10-day PBMC culture with coronavirus spike peptide pools or control peptides (ViraFEST assay). Points on this clonotype: Its cognate antigen is unknown.

Oncomine TCR Beta short-read sequencing was applied to DNA from cultured CD4+ T cells. From the PCR reads, TCRdb called clonotypes with MiXCR, one entry per CDR3 protein. The table records 16,000 or so distinct CDR3 sequences, 52% of them present only once. Here the sequenced sample was CD4+ T cells from blood, cultured in vitro, taken before SARS-CoV-2 vaccination. The receptor was isolated from a human donor who had recovered from COVID-19.

The CDR3 spells CSARGQAGGNEKLFF. In nucleotides, the CDR3 is TGCAGTGCTAGAGGTCAGGCAGGGGGCAATGAAAAACTGTTTTTT. V is TRBV20-1 and J is TRBJ1-4; 8 positions agree with TRBD1. Per germline, CDR1 DFQATT and CDR2 SNEGSKA (reference sequence). After removal of 1 base from V and 5 bases from J, the junction contained 6 bases not matched to a gene. The CDR3 is made up of 15 amino acids.